A single sample is the source of the 29 T cell receptor beta chains below, sequenced in a study of shared clonotypes between healthy human individuals. TCRdb's copy holds only in-frame clones and misses some; the assay was immunoSEQ multiplex PCR. The table records 1.6 million or so clones, less than 99% of them present only once. Sequenced input: naive CD4+ T cells sorted from blood. Documented subset: CD45RA+ positively selected. These receptors originate from a man younger than 40 in good health.

The chain employs TRBV11-1 and TRBJ2-7; tentatively, D is TRBD2 (5 bases). Deletions cut 1 base from V and 3 bases from J, with 13 bases between. The CDR3 has 15 amino acids. Per the germline V gene, CDR1 is SGHAT and CDR2 is FQDESV (reference sequence). CDR3 sequence reads: CASSLGEGVFYEQYF. DNA for the CDR3: TGTGCCAGCAGCTTAGGAGAGGGCGTATTCTACGAGCAGTACTTC.

This sequence joins TRBV7-9 and TRBJ2-5, with D perhaps matching TRBD1 or TRBD2 (6 bases each). Per germline, CDR1 SEHNR and CDR2 FQNEAQ (reference sequence). The CDR3 totals 16 residues. V was cut by 1 base and J by 5 bases, with 17 bases left in between. The DNA for the CDR3 is TGTGCCAGCAGCTTAGTCGCGAGTTGGGGGGCGGAGACCCAGTACTTC. Translating gives CASSLVASWGAETQYF.

The J gene is TRBJ1-2, the V gene TRBV18; D is undetermined. The germline V gene encodes CDR1 KGHSH and CDR2 LQKENI. Trimming removed 3 bases from V and 8 bases from J, with 13 bases in between. The CDR3 has 13 amino acids. CDR3 DNA: TGTGCCAGCTCACCTATTGATGCCGGAGGCTACACCTTC. The encoded protein is CASSPIDAGGYTF. Filled out from reference TRBV18 and TRBJ1-2, the complete variable domain reads NAGVMQNPRHLVRRRGQEARLRCSPMKGHSHVYWYRQLPEEGLKFMVYLQKENIIDESGMPKERFSAEFPKEGPSILRIQQVVRGDSAAYFCASSPIDAGGYTFGSGTRLTVV.

J is TRBJ2-2 and V is TRBV7-8; D is possibly TRBD1 or TRBD2 (6 bases each). Germline V lookup: CDR1 SGHVS, CDR2 FQNEAQ. This CDR3 has 15 residues. V lost 3 bases and J 4 bases, leaving 12 bases between the germline ends. As DNA, the CDR3 is TGTGCCAGCAGCTTGAGGGGGGATGGCACCGGGGAGCTGTTTTTT. It translates to CASSLRGDGTGELFF. Combining the CDR3 with reference TRBV7-8 and TRBJ2-2 gives the whole variable domain GAGVSQSPRYKVAKRGQDVALRCDPISGHVSLFWYQQALGQGPEFLTYFQNEAQLDKSGLPSDRFFAERPEGSVSTLKIQRTQQEDSAVYLCASSLRGDGTGELFFGEGSRLTVL.

The genes are TRBV28 and TRBJ1-5; TRBD1 is a possible D gene (5 bases). The germline V gene encodes CDR1 MDHEN and CDR2 SYDVKM. Trimming removed 3 bases from V and 4 bases from J, with 13 bases in between. The CDR3 consists of 15 residues. This chain's CDR3 is CASSFDARVNQPQHF. The CDR3 DNA follows: TGTGCCAGCAGTTTTGACGCCAGGGTTAATCAGCCCCAGCATTTT.

The chain carries TRBV7-6 and TRBJ1-5; D gene unclear. Trimming removed 5 bases from V and 0 bases from J, with 8 bases in between. Per the germline V gene, CDR1 is SGHVS and CDR2 is FNYEAQ. The CDR3 length is 14 residues. CDR3 residues: CASSPTFSNQPQHF. DNA of the CDR3: TGTGCCAGCAGCCCGACTTTTAGCAATCAGCCCCAGCATTTT.

The chain carries TRBV6-5 and TRBJ2-1; no definite D call. The CDR3 length is 14 residues. CDR1 is MNHEY and CDR2 is SVGAGI in the germline V gene. Trimming stripped 8 bases from V and 4 bases from J, with 15 bases between. The CDR3: CASGRKLGYNEQFF. The CDR3 DNA reads TGTGCCAGCGGCCGGAAGTTGGGGTACAATGAGCAGTTCTTC.

The chain uses TRBV6-5 and TRBJ2-2, with D perhaps TRBD2 (5 bases). V was cut by 8 bases and J by 3 bases, with 16 bases left in between. The V gene's germline CDR1 is MNHEY and CDR2 SVGAGI. The CDR3 covers 15 residues. In nucleotides, the CDR3 is TGTGCCAGCCGAAAAGCGGAGTGGTACACCGGGGAGCTGTTTTTT. It codes for CASRKAEWYTGELFF.

This sequence joins TRBV29-1 and TRBJ2-3, with D perhaps TRBD1 (5 bases). CDR3 length equals 11 residues. Germline CDR1 SQVTM, CDR2 ANQGSEA. V gave up 5 bases and J gave up 4 bases, with 7 bases separating them. The CDR3 sequence: CSVFRADTQYF. The CDR3 nucleotides read TGCAGCGTTTTCAGGGCAGATACGCAGTATTTT.

This chain connects TRBV5-1 to TRBJ2-1; 7 bases agree with TRBD2. Germline V gene sequence: CDR1 SGHRS, CDR2 YFSETQ. After removal of 7 bases from V and 7 bases from J, the junction contained 17 bases not matched to a gene. This CDR3 has 16 amino acids. The CDR3 nucleotides read TGCGCCAGCGCCCCCTGGGGGACGGGAGGAAGGAATGAGCAGTTCTTC. Translated: CASAPWGTGGRNEQFF.

The genes are TRBV5-5 and TRBJ2-7; D possibly corresponds to TRBD2 (5 bases). CDR1 is SGHKS and CDR2 is YYEKEE in the germline V gene (reference sequence). Trimming took 2 bases from V and 2 from J, leaving 11 bases between them. The CDR3 loop spans 14 amino acids. CDR3 sequence (DNA): TGTGCCAGCAGCTTCGGCGGACTTACCTACGAGCAGTACTTC. As protein: CASSFGGLTYEQYF.

In the case of this clone: The sample contains more than one DNA sequence encoding this CDR3. The gene calls are TRBV5-1 and TRBJ1-1, with D unclear. V was pared by 2 bases and J by 0 bases, with 5 bases between. The CDR3 runs to 13 residues. Germline CDR1 SGHRS, CDR2 YFSETQ. This CDR3 is CASSLVLNTEAFF. The DNA for the CDR3 is TGCGCCAGCAGCTTAGTCCTGAACACTGAAGCTTTCTTT. The variable domain in full, with the rest retrieved from reference TRBV5-1 and TRBJ1-1, is KAGVTQTPRYLIKTRGQQVTLSCSPISGHRSVSWYQQTPGQGLQFLFEYFSETQRNKGNFPGRFSGRQFSNSRSEMNVSTLELGDSALYLCASSLVLNTEAFFGQGTRLTVV.

CDR3 in amino acids: CASSSLAGGPDEQYF. In DNA form, the CDR3 reads TGCGCCAGCAGCTCCTTAGCGGGAGGGCCCGACGAGCAGTACTTC. The rearrangement joins TRBV5-1 to TRBJ2-7; 11 nucleotides match TRBD2. J gave up 5 bases and V 3 bases, and 7 bases lay outside the gene matches. CDR1 is SGHRS and CDR2 is YFSETQ in the germline V gene. The CDR3 has 15 amino acids.

The chain is built from TRBV29-1 and TRBJ2-3, with D possibly TRBD1 on 6 matching bases. The germline V gene encodes CDR1 SQVTM and CDR2 ANQGSEA. CDR3 length: 14 residues. V was shortened by 6 bases and J by 0 bases, with 13 bases between the two germline ends. This CDR3 is CSVLQGSSTDTQYF. In nucleotides, the CDR3 is TGCAGCGTATTACAGGGCTCTAGCACAGATACGCAGTATTTT.

The rearrangement uses TRBV6-5 and TRBJ2-2; D gene unclear. CDR1 MNHEY and CDR2 SVGAGI come from the germline V gene. V lost 6 bases and J 3 bases, leaving 5 bases between the germline ends. CDR3 length equals 12 residues. Written as DNA, the CDR3 is TGTGCCAGCAGCCAAGACACCGGGGAGCTGTTTTTT. It specifies CASSQDTGELFF.

This clone was seen just once. This chain joins TRBV14 and TRBJ2-1; D is undetermined. This CDR3 comprises 18 residues. V was cut by 2 bases and J by 7 bases, with 24 bases left in between. Germline V gene sequence: CDR1 SGHDN, CDR2 FVKESK. CDR3 nucleotide sequence: TGTGCCAGCAGCCAAAATCTAGTCAAGGTTATGCCGGGTAATGAGCAGTTCTTC. This gives the protein CASSQNLVKVMPGNEQFF.

The rearrangement uses TRBV18 and TRBJ2-1; D is ambiguous. Trimming took off 6 bases at V and 4 bases at J, with 13 bases between the two ends. CDR3 length equals 14 residues. CDR1 and CDR2 from the germline V gene are KGHSH and LQKENI. The CDR3, as DNA: TGTGCCAGCTCCCCCCTTCACGGATACAATGAGCAGTTCTTC. Its protein is CASSPLHGYNEQFF.

This chain connects TRBV2 to TRBJ2-3, with 14 positions matching TRBD2. J was trimmed by 3 bases and V by 6 bases; bases with no gene match: 20. The V gene's germline CDR1 is SNHLY and CDR2 FYNNEI. The CDR3 has 21 amino acids. In nucleotides, the CDR3 is TGTGCCAGCAGGGGGACAGGGGCGTTAAGGACTAGCGGGAGGTATACAGATACGCAGTATTTT. Protein product: CASRGTGALRTSGRYTDTQYF.

Regarding this clone: The sample holds other DNA sequences that translate to the same CDR3. The J gene is TRBJ1-2, the V gene TRBV5-4; 10 nucleotides line up with TRBD1. Germline V gives CDR1 SGHNT, CDR2 YYREEE (reference sequence). V trimming: 0 bases; J trimming: 6 bases; junction bases outside the gene matches: 5. The CDR3 has 15 residues. The CDR3 bases are TGTGCCAGCAGCTTGGTGGGGGACAGGGGCGATGGCTACACCTTC. Amino acids: CASSLVGDRGDGYTF.

The rearrangement uses TRBV11-2 and TRBJ1-5; a possible D gene is TRBD1 (5 bases). Trimming removed 6 bases at V and 4 bases at J, with 16 bases between. Per germline, CDR1 SGHAT and CDR2 FQNNGV. The CDR3 covers 15 residues. In nucleotides, the CDR3 is TGTGCCAGCAGTTGGGGGGGTCCGGCGAATCAGCCCCAGCATTTT. This encodes CASSWGGPANQPQHF. Full variable domain (missing parts from reference TRBV11-2 and TRBJ1-5): EAGVAQSPRYKIIEKRQSVAFWCNPISGHATLYWYQQILGQGPKLLIQFQNNGVVDDSQLPKDRFSAERLKGVDSTLKIQPAKLEDSAVYLCASSWGGPANQPQHFGDGTRLSIL.

This chain connects TRBV5-1 to TRBJ2-1; D could derive from TRBD1 or TRBD2 (6 bases each). The CDR3 is 16 amino acids. Germline lookup yields CDR1 SGHRS and CDR2 YFSETQ. Trimming removed 1 base from V and 8 bases from J, with 19 bases in between. The CDR3 reads CASSLRFGGPIDEQFF. CDR3 nucleotides: TGCGCCAGCAGCTTGCGGTTTGGGGGGCCGATAGATGAGCAGTTCTTC.

V usage is TRBV2 and J usage is TRBJ1-1, with D maybe TRBD1 (5 bases). The germline CDR1 and CDR2 sequences are SNHLY and FYNNEI. With 6 bases removed from V and 1 base from J, the gap between germline ends came to 12 bases. CDR3 length: 14 residues. The chain's CDR3 is CASRPGRENTEAFF. In DNA, the CDR3 is TGTGCCAGCAGGCCGGGACGGGAGAACACTGAAGCTTTCTTT. Together with reference TRBV2 and TRBJ1-1, the CDR3 gives the full variable domain: EPEVTQTPSHQVTQMGQEVILRCVPISNHLYFYWYRQILGQKVEFLVSFYNNEISEKSEIFDDQFSVERPDGSNFTLKIRSTKLEDSAMYFCASRPGRENTEAFFGQGTRLTVV.

The rearrangement uses TRBV19 and TRBJ1-2; a possible D gene is TRBD1 (5 bases). Deletions cut 3 bases from V and 7 bases from J, with 9 bases between. Germline CDR1 LNHDA, CDR2 SQIVND (reference sequence). The CDR3 loop spans 12 amino acids. CDR3 protein: CASSMPGFGYTF. The DNA for the CDR3 is TGTGCCAGTAGTATGCCAGGGTTTGGCTACACCTTC.

Turning to this clone: Other nucleotide sequences in the sample specify the same CDR3. The rearrangement links TRBV7-6 to TRBJ2-5, with 7 bases lining up with TRBD1. CDR1 is SGHVS and CDR2 is FNYEAQ in the germline V gene. V was pared by 1 base and J by 4 bases, with 3 bases of the junction left unmatched. The CDR3 has 14 amino acids. CDR3: CASSLGTGVETQYF. CDR3 coding DNA: TGTGCCAGCAGCTTAGGGACAGGTGTAGAGACCCAGTACTTC. Filled out from reference TRBV7-6 and TRBJ2-5, the complete variable domain reads GAGVSQSPRYKVTKRGQDVALRCDPISGHVSLYWYRQALGQGPEFLTYFNYEAQQDKSGLPNDRFSAERPEGSISTLTIQRTEQRDSAMYRCASSLGTGVETQYFGPGTRLLVL.

The V and J genes are TRBV30 and TRBJ1-5; TRBD1 aligns across 8 bases. This CDR3 has 16 amino acids. Per germline, CDR1 GTSNPN and CDR2 SVGIG (reference sequence). The J segment lost 2 bases and the V segment lost 0 bases, leaving 6 bases of the junction unmatched. The CDR3: CAWSVPGGRGNQPQHF. The CDR3 DNA is TGTGCCTGGAGTGTTCCAGGGGGCAGGGGCAATCAGCCCCAGCATTTT.

As DNA, the CDR3 is TGCGCCAGCAGCTCCGCAGGGGCTAGCACAGATACGCAGTATTTT. This codes for CASSSAGASTDTQYF. The rearrangement uses TRBV5-1 and TRBJ2-3, with D possibly TRBD1 on 6 matching bases. Germline V gene data show CDR1 as SGHRS and CDR2 as YFSETQ. The CDR3 spans 15 residues. V was pared by 3 bases and J by 0 bases, with 11 bases between. Using reference TRBV5-1 and TRBJ2-3 for the parts outside the CDR3, the full variable domain is KAGVTQTPRYLIKTRGQQVTLSCSPISGHRSVSWYQQTPGQGLQFLFEYFSETQRNKGNFPGRFSGRQFSNSRSEMNVSTLELGDSALYLCASSSAGASTDTQYFGPGTRLTVL.

This chain joins TRBV29-1 and TRBJ1-2; 7 bases align to TRBD1. Germline values: CDR1 SQVTM, CDR2 ANQGSEA. Trimming took 7 bases from V and 1 from J; bases not matched to a gene: 3. The CDR3 has 12 residues. CDR3 amino acids: CSAGDSNYGYTF. CDR3 nucleotides: TGCAGCGCCGGGGACAGTAACTATGGCTACACCTTC.

In nucleotides, the CDR3 is TGTGCCAGCAGTTTGGGGTCGCAGCAGGGGGCCGTCTATGGCTACACCTTC. Encoded protein: CASSLGSQQGAVYGYTF. The J gene is TRBJ1-2, the V gene TRBV27, with TRBD1 matching 8 bases. Per the germline V gene, CDR1 is MNHEY and CDR2 is SMNVEV (reference sequence). Trimming took 3 bases from V and 4 from J; bases not matched to a gene: 13. This CDR3 is built from 17 residues.

The rearrangement joins TRBV7-8 to TRBJ2-7; D remains unclear. The germline gives CDR1 SGHVS, CDR2 FQNEAQ. This CDR3 is 16 amino acids long. The germline V and J ends were trimmed by 2 bases and 2 bases, with 16 bases remaining between them. The CDR3 DNA follows: TGTGCCAGCAGCTTACGAGCGCCCCGACTGCCCTACGAGCAGTACTTC. Protein sequence: CASSLRAPRLPYEQYF.